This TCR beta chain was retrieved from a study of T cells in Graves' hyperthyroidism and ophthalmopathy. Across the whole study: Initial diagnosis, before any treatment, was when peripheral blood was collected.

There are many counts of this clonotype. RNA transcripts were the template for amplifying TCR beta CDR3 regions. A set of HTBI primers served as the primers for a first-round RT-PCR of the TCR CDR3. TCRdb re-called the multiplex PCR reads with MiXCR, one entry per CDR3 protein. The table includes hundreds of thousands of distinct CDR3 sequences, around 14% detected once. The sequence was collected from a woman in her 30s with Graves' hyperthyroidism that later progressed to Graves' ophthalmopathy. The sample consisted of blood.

This chain's CDR3 is CASSTGRSYEQYF. The CDR3 DNA follows: TGTGCCAGCAGCACGGGACGGTCCTACGAGCAGTACTTC. V usage is TRBV7-6 and J usage is TRBJ2-7; D tentatively reads TRBD1 or TRBD2 (5 bases each). Germline V lookup: CDR1 SGHVS, CDR2 FNYEAQ. With 5 bases removed from V and 1 base from J, the gap between germline ends came to 9 bases. This CDR3 contains 13 residues. Based on the CDR3 plus reference TRBV7-6 and TRBJ2-7, the full variable domain is GAGVSQSPRYKVTKRGQDVALRCDPISGHVSLYWYRQALGQGPEFLTYFNYEAQQDKSGLPNDRFSAERPEGSISTLTIQRTEQRDSAMYRCASSTGRSYEQYFGPGTRLTVT.